These 7 T cell receptor beta chains were sequenced from one sample in a study of cytomegalovirus exposure and HLA in healthy donors. PCR involved 60 Vbeta and 13 Jbeta primers. Measured with immunoSEQ multiplex PCR; TCRdb has only the in-frame clones, and not every one. The sample includes 60,000 to 85,000 clones, more than 60% seen only once; the top ten take less than 2%. Sequencing was carried out using PBMCs. All receptors come from a middle-aged man in good health and CMV-seronegative.

A few counts support this clone. The chain has TRBV10-3 and TRBJ2-2; TRBD2 matches at 8 bases. Germline CDR1 ENHRY, CDR2 SYGVKD. The length of the CDR3 is 15 residues. V gave up 5 bases and J gave up 0 bases; unmatched junction bases: 2. The DNA for the CDR3 is TGTGCCATCAGTACTAGCGGAACGAACACCGGGGAGCTGTTTTTT. Protein: CAISTSGTNTGELFF.

The gene calls are TRBV27 and TRBJ1-1; TRBD1 matches at 8 bases. Germline V gene sequence: CDR1 MNHEY, CDR2 SMNVEV (reference sequence). CDR3 length: 14 residues. The trim removed 5 bases at V and 1 base at J, leaving 3 bases unmatched. CDR3 amino acids: CASSRGTGNTEAFF. The DNA for the CDR3 is TGTGCCAGCAGTCGGGGGACAGGGAACACTGAAGCTTTCTTT.

The chain uses TRBV7-3 and TRBJ2-2; 12 bases match TRBD2. The CDR3 sequence is 16 residues long. Looked up from germline, CDR1 is SGHTA and CDR2 is FQGTGA. J lost 5 bases, V lost 5 bases, and 6 bases had no gene match. CDR3 amino acids: CASSRTSGIGTGELFF. The CDR3 coding sequence is TGTGCCAGCAGCAGGACTAGCGGGATCGGAACCGGGGAGCTGTTTTTT. Complete variable domain (other parts from reference TRBV7-3 and TRBJ2-2): GAGVSQTPSNKVTEKGKYVELRCDPISGHTALYWYRQSLGQGPEFLIYFQGTGAADDSGLPNDRFFAVRPEGSVSTLKIQRTERGDSAVYLCASSRTSGIGTGELFFGEGSRLTVL.

In DNA, the CDR3 is TGCGCCAGCAGCACTAATCCGGGACAGGGTTTGCACGAGCAGTACTTC. Its protein product is CASSTNPGQGLHEQYF. This sequence joins TRBV5-1 and TRBJ2-7; 9 bases map to TRBD1. This CDR3 is 16 amino acids long. CDR1 is SGHRS, CDR2 YFSETQ, per germline. The ends lost 4 bases at V and 5 bases at J; junction bases unmatched: 13.

The chain combines TRBV9 with TRBJ1-1; 7 bases fit TRBD1. Germline V CDR1 and CDR2: SGDLS, YYNGEE. The length of the CDR3 is 14 residues. Unmatched junction bases numbered 1, after V lost 1 base and J lost 1 base. In DNA, the CDR3 is TGTGCCAGCAGCGTAACAGGGGCGAACACTGAAGCTTTCTTT. Translated: CASSVTGANTEAFF.

J is TRBJ2-1 and V is TRBV10-3; D is possibly TRBD2 (6 bases). Trimming removed 6 bases from V and 5 bases from J, with 14 bases in between. The germline gives CDR1 ENHRY, CDR2 SYGVKD. The CDR3 is 14 residues long. This CDR3 is CAIRGTHPNNEQFF. The CDR3 DNA reads TGTGCCATCAGGGGGACTCATCCTAACAATGAGCAGTTCTTC.

The CDR3 nucleotides read TGTGCCAGCAGTTTTGTGGGCAAGCCTGAAGCTTTCTTT. This sequence encodes CASSFVGKPEAFF. The genes are TRBV28 and TRBJ1-1; no firm D call. Trimming took 3 bases from V and 6 from J, leaving 11 bases between them. The CDR3 length is 13 residues. Germline loops: CDR1 MDHEN, CDR2 SYDVKM. Filled out from reference TRBV28 and TRBJ1-1, the complete variable domain reads DVKVTQSSRYLVKRTGEKVFLECVQDMDHENMFWYRQDPGLGLRLIYFSYDVKMKEKGDIPEGYSVSREKKERFSLILESASTNQTSMYLCASSFVGKPEAFFGQGTRLTVV.